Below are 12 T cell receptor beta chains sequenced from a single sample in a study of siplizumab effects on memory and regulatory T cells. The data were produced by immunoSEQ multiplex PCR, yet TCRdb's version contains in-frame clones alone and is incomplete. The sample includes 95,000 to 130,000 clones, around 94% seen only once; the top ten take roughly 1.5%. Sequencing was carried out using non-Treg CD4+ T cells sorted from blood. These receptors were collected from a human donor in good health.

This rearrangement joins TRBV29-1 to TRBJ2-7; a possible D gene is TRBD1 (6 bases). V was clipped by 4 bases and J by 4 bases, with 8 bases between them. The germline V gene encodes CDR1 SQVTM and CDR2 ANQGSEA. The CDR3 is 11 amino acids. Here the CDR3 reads CSVARGYEQYF. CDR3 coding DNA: TGCAGCGTTGCCAGGGGTTACGAGCAGTACTTC.

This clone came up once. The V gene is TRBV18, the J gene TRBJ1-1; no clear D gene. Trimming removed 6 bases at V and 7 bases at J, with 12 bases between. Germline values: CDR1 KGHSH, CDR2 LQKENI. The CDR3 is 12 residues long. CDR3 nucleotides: TGTGCCAGCTCCGGGTCGGCGGATGAAGCTTTCTTT. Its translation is CASSGSADEAFF.

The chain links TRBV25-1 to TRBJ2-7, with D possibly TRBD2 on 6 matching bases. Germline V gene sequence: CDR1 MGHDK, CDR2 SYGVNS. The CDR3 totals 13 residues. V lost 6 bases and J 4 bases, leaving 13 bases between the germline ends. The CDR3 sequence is CASRRTGEYEQYF. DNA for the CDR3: TGTGCCAGCAGACGGACGGGGGAGTACGAGCAGTACTTC.

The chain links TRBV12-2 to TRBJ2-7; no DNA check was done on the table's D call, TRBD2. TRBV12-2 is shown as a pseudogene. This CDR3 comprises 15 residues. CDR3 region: CASRCGGLFAYEQYF. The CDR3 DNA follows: TGTGCAAGTCGCTGCGGGGGACTATTCGCCTACGAGCAGTACTTC.

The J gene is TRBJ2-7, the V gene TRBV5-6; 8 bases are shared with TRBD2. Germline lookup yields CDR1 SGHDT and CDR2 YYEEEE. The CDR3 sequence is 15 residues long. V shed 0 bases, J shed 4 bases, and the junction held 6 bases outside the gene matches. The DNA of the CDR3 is TGTGCCAGCAGCTTGGGACTAGCGAGGACTTACGAGCAGTACTTC. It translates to CASSLGLARTYEQYF.

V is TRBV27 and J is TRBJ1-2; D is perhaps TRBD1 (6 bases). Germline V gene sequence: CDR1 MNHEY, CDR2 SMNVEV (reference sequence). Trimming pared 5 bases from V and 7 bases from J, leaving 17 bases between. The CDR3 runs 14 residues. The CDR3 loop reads CASSPDGGRGGYTF. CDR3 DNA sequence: TGTGCCAGCAGTCCCGACGGGGGGCGGGGTGGCTACACCTTC.

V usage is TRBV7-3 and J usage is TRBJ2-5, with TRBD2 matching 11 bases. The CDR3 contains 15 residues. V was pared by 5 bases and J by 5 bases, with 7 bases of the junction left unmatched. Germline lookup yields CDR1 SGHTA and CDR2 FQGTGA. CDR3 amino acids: CASSPGTSGAETQYF. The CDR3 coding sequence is TGTGCCAGCAGCCCCGGGACTAGCGGTGCGGAGACCCAGTACTTC.

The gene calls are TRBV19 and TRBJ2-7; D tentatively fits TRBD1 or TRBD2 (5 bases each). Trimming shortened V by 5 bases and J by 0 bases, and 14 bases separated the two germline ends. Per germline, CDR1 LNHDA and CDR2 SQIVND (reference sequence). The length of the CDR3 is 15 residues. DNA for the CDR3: TGTGCCAGTAGTCGTTGGGACGGAAACTCCTACGAGCAGTACTTC. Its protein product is CASSRWDGNSYEQYF.

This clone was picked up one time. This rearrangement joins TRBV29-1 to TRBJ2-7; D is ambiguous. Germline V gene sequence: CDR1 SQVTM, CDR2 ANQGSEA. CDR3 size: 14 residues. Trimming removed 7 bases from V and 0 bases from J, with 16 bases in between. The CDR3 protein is CSAVRQTSSYEQYF. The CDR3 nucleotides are TGCAGCGCCGTAAGGCAGACGAGCTCCTACGAGCAGTACTTC.

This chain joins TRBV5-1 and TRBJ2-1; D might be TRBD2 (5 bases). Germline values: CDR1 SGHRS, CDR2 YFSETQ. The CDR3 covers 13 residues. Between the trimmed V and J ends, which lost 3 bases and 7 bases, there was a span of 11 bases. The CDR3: CASSSGVANEQFF. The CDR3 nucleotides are TGCGCCAGCAGCTCTGGAGTAGCGAATGAGCAGTTCTTC.

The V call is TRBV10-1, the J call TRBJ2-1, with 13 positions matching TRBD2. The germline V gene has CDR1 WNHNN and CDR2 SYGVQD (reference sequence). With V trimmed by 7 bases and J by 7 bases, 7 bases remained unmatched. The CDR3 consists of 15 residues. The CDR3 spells CASTEGTSGKNEQFF. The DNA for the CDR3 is TGCGCCAGCACCGAAGGGACTAGCGGGAAAAATGAGCAGTTCTTC.

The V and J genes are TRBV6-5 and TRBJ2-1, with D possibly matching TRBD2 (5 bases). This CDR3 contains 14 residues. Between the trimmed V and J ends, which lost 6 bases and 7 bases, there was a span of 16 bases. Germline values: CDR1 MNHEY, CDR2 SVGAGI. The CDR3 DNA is TGTGCCAGCAGCCCCCGGATAGCGTGGAATGAGCAGTTCTTC. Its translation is CASSPRIAWNEQFF.